These T cell receptor beta chains were read from a single sample in a study of T cell changes during pregnancy in multiple sclerosis. Only in-frame clones appear in the TCRdb table, and some are missing; sequencing was by immunoSEQ multiplex PCR. The profile shows tens of thousands of clones, around 90% of them singletons. Sequencing was performed on peripheral blood, taken in the second trimester of pregnancy. These receptors all come from a female donor with multiple sclerosis, enrolled in a pregnancy study. Both conserved end residues are part of each CDR3. D genes are given only for firm matches. Rows give clone size only sometimes, using once, few, many, or a class for an expanded clone.

J gene | D gene | V gene | clone size | CDR3 DNA | CDR3 protein
TRBJ2-5 | TRBD1 | TRBV7-9 | . | TGTGCCAGCAGCTTTGTGCTCGGACAGGGCCAAGAGACCCAGTACTTC | CASSFVLGQGQETQYF
TRBJ2-1 | TRBD1 | TRBV9 | . | TGTGCCAGCAGCGTAGGGGACAGGGGTTCCAATGAGCAGTTCTTC | CASSVGDRGSNEQFF
TRBJ1-2 | TRBD1 | TRBV6-6 | . | TGTGCCAGCAGCCTACAGGGGGATGGCTACACCTTC | CASSLQGDGYTF
TRBJ1-5 | . | TRBV7-2 | . | TGTGCCAGCAGCTCCTCAGGGGAACAGCCCCAGCATTTT | CASSSSGEQPQHF
TRBJ2-7 | . | TRBV21-1 | few | TGTGCCAGCCTCAAAAGGGCAGGACAGGGTTTAAACGAGCAGTACTTC | CASLKRAGQGLNEQYF
TRBJ1-2 | TRBD1 | TRBV5-1 | . | TGCGCCAGCAGCCTAGGACAGGGTTCTTTTGGCTACACCTTC | CASSLGQGSFGYTF
TRBJ1-1 | . | TRBV10-3 | . | TGTGCCACCAAGGGGGGGCTCGACACTGAAGCTTTCTTT | CATKGGLDTEAFF
TRBJ2-5 | . | TRBV5-1 | few | TGCGCCAGCAGCGTACAGGGCCAAGAGACCCAGTACTTC | CASSVQGQETQYF
TRBJ2-1 | TRBD2 | TRBV27 | once | TGTGCCAGCAGTTTCAGCGGGAGCTCCTACAATGAGCAGTTCTTC | CASSFSGSSYNEQFF
TRBJ2-3 | . | TRBV5-1 | . | TGCGCCAGCAGCCCCCGACTAGTTGGCACAGATACGCAGTATTTT | CASSPRLVGTDTQYF
TRBJ1-1 | TRBD1 | TRBV7-2 | . | TGTGCCAGCAGCTTAACAGGGGGGGGCACTGAAGCTTTCTTT | CASSLTGGGTEAFF
TRBJ2-1 | TRBD2 | TRBV28 | . | TGTGCCAGCAGACGTAGCGGGAGCTCTGGCAATGAGCAGTTCTTC | CASRRSGSSGNEQFF
TRBJ1-2 | . | TRBV11-2 | . | TGTGCCAGCAGCTTAGAGTACAGGGAAGACTATGGCTACACCTTC | CASSLEYREDYGYTF
TRBJ2-2 | TRBD2 | TRBV28 | . | TGTGCCAGCACACAGCGGGTAGCGGGAGGCACCGGGGAGCTGTTTTTT | CASTQRVAGGTGELFF
TRBJ2-7 | . | TRBV5-5 | . | TGTGCCAGCAGCTTGGGGTTAGCAGGGTCCTACGAGCAGTACTTC | CASSLGLAGSYEQYF
TRBJ2-7 | TRBD1 | TRBV19 | . | TGTGCCAGTAGTTTCCGGGACAGGGCCTCCTACGAGCAGTACTTC | CASSFRDRASYEQYF
TRBJ1-3 | . | TRBV7-2 | . | TGTGCCAGCAGCTTAGGAAGGTCGCCAGGGAACACCATATATTTT | CASSLGRSPGNTIYF